This T cell receptor (beta chain) was profiled in a study of regulatory T cells. Findings and limits, study-wide: Hydrophobic residues at CDR3 positions 6 and 7 were enriched in conventional CD4+ T cells of CD3G-deficient patients.

The PCR used 52 TRBV and 13 TRBJ primers. The table came from immunoSEQ multiplex PCR; TCRdb's copy has only in-frame clones and leaves some out. The data contain around 29,000 clones, about 90% of them singletons. Comments on this clone: What it binds is not known.

V lost 0 bases to trimming and J lost 5 bases, with 14 bases between them. The CDR3 runs to 16 residues. Germline-derived CDR1 and CDR2 are SGHNT and YENEEA. This TCR came from a young adult with CD3G deficiency. The sequencing input was conventional CD4+ T cells sorted from blood. The chain joins TRBV11-3 to TRBJ1-5, with a weak D call TRBD1 (5 bases). This CDR3 is CASSLDTGQGDQPQHF. The DNA of the CDR3 is TGTGCCAGCAGCTTAGATACTGGGCAGGGCGATCAGCCCCAGCATTTT.